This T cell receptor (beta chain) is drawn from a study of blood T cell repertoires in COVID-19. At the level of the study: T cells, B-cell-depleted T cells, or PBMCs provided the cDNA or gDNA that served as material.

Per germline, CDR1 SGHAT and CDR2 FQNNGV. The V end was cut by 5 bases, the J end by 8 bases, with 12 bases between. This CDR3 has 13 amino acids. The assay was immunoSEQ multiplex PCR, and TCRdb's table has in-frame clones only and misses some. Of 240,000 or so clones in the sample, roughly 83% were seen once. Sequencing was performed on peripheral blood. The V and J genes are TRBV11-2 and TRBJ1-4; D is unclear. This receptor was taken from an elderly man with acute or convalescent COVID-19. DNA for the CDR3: TGTGCCAGCAGCCTCGGTTGGAGAGAAAAACTGTTTTTT. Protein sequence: CASSLGWREKLFF.